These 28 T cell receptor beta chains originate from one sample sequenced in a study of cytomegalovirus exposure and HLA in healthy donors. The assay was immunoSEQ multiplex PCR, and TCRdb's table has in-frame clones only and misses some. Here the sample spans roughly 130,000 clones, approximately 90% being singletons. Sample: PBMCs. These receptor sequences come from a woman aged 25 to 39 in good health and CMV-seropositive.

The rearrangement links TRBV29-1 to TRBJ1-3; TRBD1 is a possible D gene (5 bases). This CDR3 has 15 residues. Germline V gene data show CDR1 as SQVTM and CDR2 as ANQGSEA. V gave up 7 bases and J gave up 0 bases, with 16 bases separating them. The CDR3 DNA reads TGCAGCGCCGCTGTGGGACTTAACTCTGGAAACACCATATATTTT. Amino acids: CSAAVGLNSGNTIYF.

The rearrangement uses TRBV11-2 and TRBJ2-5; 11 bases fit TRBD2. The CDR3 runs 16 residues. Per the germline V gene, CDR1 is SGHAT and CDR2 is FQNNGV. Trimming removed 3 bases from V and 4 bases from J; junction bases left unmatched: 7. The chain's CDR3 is CASSLEVLAGAETQYF. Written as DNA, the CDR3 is TGTGCCAGCAGCTTGGAGGTACTAGCGGGAGCAGAGACCCAGTACTTC. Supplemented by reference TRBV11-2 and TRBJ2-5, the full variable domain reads EAGVAQSPRYKIIEKRQSVAFWCNPISGHATLYWYQQILGQGPKLLIQFQNNGVVDDSQLPKDRFSAERLKGVDSTLKIQPAKLEDSAVYLCASSLEVLAGAETQYFGPGTRLLVL.

CDR3 loop: CASSFYGGADNEQFF. The CDR3 coding sequence is TGCGCCAGCAGCTTCTACGGGGGGGCTGACAATGAGCAGTTCTTC. This chain links TRBV5-1 with TRBJ2-1, with 8 bases identical to TRBD2. Germline CDR1 SGHRS, CDR2 YFSETQ. The CDR3 covers 15 residues. The J segment lost 5 bases and the V segment lost 2 bases, leaving 6 bases of the junction unmatched.

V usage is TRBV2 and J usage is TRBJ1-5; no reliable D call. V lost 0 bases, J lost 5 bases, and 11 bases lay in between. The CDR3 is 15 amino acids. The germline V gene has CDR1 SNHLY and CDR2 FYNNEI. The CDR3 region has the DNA TGTGCCAGCAGTGAAGCGAGTCATCTAGATCAGCCCCAGCATTTT. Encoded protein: CASSEASHLDQPQHF.

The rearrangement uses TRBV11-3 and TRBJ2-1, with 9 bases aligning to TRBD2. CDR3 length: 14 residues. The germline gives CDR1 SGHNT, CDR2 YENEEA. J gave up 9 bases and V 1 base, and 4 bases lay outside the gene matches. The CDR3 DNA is TGTGCCAGCAGCTTAGGCGGGGGGGCCGGTGAGCAGTTCTTC. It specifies CASSLGGGAGEQFF. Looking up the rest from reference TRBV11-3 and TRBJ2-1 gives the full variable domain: EAGVVQSPRYKIIEKKQPVAFWCNPISGHNTLYWYLQNLGQGPELLIRYENEEAVDDSQLPKDRFSAERLKGVDSTLKIQPAELGDSAVYLCASSLGGGAGEQFFGPGTRLTVL.

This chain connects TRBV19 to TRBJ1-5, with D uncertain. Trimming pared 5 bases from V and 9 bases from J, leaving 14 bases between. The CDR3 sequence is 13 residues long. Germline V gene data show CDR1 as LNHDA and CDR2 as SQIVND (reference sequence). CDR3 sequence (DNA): TGTGCCAGTAGTCCCGGGCCGGGAAGGCCCCAGCATTTT. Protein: CASSPGPGRPQHF.

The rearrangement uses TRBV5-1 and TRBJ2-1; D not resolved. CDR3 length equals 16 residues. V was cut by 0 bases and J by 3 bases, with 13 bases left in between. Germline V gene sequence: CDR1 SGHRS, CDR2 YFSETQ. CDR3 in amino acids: CASSLDRYPNYNEQFF. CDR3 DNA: TGCGCCAGCAGCTTGGACCGCTATCCCAACTACAATGAGCAGTTCTTC.

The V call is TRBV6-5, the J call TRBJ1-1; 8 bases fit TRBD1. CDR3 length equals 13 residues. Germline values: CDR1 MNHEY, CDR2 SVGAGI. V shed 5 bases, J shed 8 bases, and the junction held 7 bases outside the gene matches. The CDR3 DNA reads TGTGCCAGCAGTCACCCGACAGGGGCGGAAGCTTTCTTT. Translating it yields CASSHPTGAEAFF.

CDR3 residues: CASSGLGNNEQFF. In DNA, the CDR3 is TGTGCCAGCAGCGGACTAGGCAACAATGAGCAGTTCTTC. This chain joins TRBV27 and TRBJ2-1; TRBD2 aligns across 7 bases. With 6 bases clipped from V and 5 bases from J, the junction kept 4 bases outside the gene matches. The germline V gene encodes CDR1 MNHEY and CDR2 SMNVEV (reference sequence). This CDR3 region has 13 residues.

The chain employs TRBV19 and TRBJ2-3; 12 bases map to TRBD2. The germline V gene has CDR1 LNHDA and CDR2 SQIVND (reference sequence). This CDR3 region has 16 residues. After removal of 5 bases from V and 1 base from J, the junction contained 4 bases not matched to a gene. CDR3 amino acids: CASSPRTSGGTDTQYF. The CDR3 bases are TGTGCCAGTAGTCCGCGGACTAGCGGGGGCACAGATACGCAGTATTTT. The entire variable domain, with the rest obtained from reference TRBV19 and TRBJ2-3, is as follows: DGGITQSPKYLFRKEGQNVTLSCEQNLNHDAMYWYRQDPGQGLRLIYYSQIVNDFQKGDIAEGYSVSREKKESFPLTVTSAQKNPTAFYLCASSPRTSGGTDTQYFGPGTRLTVL.

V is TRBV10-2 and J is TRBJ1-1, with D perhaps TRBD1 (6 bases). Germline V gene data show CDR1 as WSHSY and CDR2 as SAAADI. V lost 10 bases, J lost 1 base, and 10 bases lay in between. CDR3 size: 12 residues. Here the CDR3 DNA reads TGCGCCACCAGAGGGGGGAACACTGAAGCTTTCTTT. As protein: CATRGGNTEAFF.

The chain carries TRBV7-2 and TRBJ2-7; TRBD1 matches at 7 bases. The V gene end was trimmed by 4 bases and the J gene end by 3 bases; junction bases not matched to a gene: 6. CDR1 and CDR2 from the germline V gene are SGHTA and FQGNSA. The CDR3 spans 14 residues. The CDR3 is CASSSRQGGYEQYF. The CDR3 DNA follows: TGTGCCAGCAGCTCGAGACAGGGCGGCTACGAGCAGTACTTC.

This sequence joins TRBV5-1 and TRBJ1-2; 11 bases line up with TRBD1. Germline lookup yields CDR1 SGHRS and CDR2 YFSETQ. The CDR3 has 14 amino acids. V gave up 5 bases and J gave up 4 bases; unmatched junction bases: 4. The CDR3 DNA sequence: TGCGCCAGCAGACGCGGGACAGGGGGCTATGGCTACACCTTC. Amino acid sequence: CASRRGTGGYGYTF.

The DNA for the CDR3 is TGTGCCAGCAGTGTGCAATCAGGGTTGCAAGAGACCCAGTACTTC. It encodes CASSVQSGLQETQYF. The chain links TRBV2 to TRBJ2-5; tentative D call: TRBD1 (5 bases). The CDR3 runs 15 residues. Trimming removed 4 bases at V and 2 bases at J, with 14 bases between. Germline lookup yields CDR1 SNHLY and CDR2 FYNNEI.

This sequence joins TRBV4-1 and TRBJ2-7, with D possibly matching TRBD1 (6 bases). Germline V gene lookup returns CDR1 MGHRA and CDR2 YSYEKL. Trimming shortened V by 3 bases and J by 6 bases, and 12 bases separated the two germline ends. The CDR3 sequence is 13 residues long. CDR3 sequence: CASSQDPGAEQYF. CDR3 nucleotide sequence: TGCGCCAGCAGCCAGGACCCAGGGGCCGAGCAGTACTTC.

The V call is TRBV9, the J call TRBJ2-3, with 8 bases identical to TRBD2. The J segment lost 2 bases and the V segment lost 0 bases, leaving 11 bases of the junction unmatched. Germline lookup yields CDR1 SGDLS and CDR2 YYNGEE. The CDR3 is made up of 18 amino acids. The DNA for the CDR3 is TGTGCCAGCAGCGTAGCAGGAAGCGGGGGACCTATCACAGATACGCAGTATTTT. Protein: CASSVAGSGGPITDTQYF. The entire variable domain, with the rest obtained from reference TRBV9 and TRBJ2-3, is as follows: DSGVTQTPKHLITATGQRVTLRCSPRSGDLSVYWYQQSLDQGLQFLIQYYNGEERAKGNILERFSAQQFPDLHSELNLSSLELGDSALYFCASSVAGSGGPITDTQYFGPGTRLTVL.

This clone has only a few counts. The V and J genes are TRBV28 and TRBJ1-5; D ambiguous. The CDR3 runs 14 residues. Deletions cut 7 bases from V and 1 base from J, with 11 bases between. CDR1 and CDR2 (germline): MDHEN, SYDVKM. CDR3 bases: TGTGCCAGCAAGTTTTACAGAAGCAATCAGCCCCAGCATTTT. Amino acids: CASKFYRSNQPQHF.

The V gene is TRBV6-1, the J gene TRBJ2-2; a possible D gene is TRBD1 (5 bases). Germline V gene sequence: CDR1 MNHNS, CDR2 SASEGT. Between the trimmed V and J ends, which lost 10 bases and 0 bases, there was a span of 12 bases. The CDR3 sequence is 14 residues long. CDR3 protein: CATLPTANTGELFF. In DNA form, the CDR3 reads TGTGCCACCCTACCGACAGCGAACACCGGGGAGCTGTTTTTT.

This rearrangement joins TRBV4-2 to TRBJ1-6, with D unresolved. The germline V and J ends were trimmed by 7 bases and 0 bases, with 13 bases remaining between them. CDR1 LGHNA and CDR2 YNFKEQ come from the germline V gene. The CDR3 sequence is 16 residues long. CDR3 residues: CASTTARGSYNSPLHF. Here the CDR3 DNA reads TGTGCCAGCACCACGGCCCGGGGCTCCTATAATTCACCCCTCCACTTT.

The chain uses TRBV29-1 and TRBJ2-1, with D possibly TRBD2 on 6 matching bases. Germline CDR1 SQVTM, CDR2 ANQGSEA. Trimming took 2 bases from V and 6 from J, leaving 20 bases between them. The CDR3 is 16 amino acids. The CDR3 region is CSVESVDGSRSNEQFF. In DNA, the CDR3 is TGCAGCGTTGAAAGCGTAGACGGGAGCCGTAGCAATGAGCAGTTCTTC.

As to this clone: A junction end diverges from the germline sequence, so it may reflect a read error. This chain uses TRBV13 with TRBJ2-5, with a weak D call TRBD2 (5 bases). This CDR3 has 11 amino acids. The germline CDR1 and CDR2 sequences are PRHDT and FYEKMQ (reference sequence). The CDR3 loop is CASSHQRLMDF. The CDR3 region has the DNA TGTGCCAGCAGCCACCAGCGGTTGATGGACTTC.

CDR3 sequence: CASSETGTIYEQYF. Written as DNA, the CDR3 is TGTGCCAGCAGTGAAACCGGGACTATATACGAGCAGTACTTC. The chain employs TRBV6-1 and TRBJ2-7, with 7 bases that match TRBD2. CDR1 is MNHNS, CDR2 SASEGT, per germline. The junction had 5 bases not matched to a gene; V was cut back by 2 bases and J by 4 bases. The CDR3 is 14 residues long.

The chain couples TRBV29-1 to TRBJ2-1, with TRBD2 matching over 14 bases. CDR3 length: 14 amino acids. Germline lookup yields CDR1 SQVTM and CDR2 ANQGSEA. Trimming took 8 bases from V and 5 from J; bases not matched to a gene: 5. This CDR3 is CSTLTSGGDNEQFF. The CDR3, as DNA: TGCAGCACTCTGACTAGCGGGGGGGACAATGAGCAGTTCTTC.

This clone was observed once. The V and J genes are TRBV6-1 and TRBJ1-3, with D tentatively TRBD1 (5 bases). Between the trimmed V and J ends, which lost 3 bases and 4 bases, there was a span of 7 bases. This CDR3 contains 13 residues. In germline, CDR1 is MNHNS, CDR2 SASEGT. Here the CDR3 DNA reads TGTGCCAGCAGTGACAGGGTAGGAAACACCATATATTTT. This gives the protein CASSDRVGNTIYF.

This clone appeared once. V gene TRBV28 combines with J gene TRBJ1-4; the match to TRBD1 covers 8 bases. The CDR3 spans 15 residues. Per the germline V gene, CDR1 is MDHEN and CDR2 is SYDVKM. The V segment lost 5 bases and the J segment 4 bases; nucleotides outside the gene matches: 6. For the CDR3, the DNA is TGTGCCAGCAGTGTGGGACAGGTCCTTAATGAAAAACTGTTTTTT. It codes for CASSVGQVLNEKLFF.

The CDR3 loop is CASSVHGASGRGETQYF. The CDR3 DNA sequence: TGTGCCAGCAGCGTACACGGGGCTAGCGGGAGGGGGGAGACCCAGTACTTC. This sequence joins TRBV9 and TRBJ2-5; TRBD2 matches 12 bases. Germline trimming cut 1 base from V and 5 bases from J; bases unmatched to any gene: 9. This CDR3 has 17 amino acids. CDR1 is SGDLS and CDR2 is YYNGEE in the germline V gene.

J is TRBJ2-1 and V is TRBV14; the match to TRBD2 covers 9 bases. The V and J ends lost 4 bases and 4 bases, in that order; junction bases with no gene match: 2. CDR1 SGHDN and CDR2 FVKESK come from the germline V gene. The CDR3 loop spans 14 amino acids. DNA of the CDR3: TGTGCCAGCAGCCTAAGCGGGGGGTACAATGAGCAGTTCTTC. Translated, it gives CASSLSGGYNEQFF.

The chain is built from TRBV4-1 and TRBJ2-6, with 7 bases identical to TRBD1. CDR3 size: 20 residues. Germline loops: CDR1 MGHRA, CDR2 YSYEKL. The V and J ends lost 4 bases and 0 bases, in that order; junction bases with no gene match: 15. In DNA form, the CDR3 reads TGCGCCAGCAGCCCCCATGGTGGGCAGGGGGATTCCTCTGGGGCCAACGTCCTGACTTTC. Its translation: CASSPHGGQGDSSGANVLTF.